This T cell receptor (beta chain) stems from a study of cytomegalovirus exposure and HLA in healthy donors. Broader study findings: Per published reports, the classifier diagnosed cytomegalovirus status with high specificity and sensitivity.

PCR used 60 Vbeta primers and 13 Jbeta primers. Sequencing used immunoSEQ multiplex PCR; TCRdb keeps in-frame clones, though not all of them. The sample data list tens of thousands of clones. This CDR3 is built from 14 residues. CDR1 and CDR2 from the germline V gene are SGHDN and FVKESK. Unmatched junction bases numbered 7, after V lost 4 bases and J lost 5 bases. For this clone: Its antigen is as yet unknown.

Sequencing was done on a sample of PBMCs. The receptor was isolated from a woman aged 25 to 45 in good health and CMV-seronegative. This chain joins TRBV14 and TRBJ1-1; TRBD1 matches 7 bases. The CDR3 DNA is TGTGCCAGCAGCCTACAGGGGTGGGAGACTGAAGCTTTCTTT. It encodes CASSLQGWETEAFF.